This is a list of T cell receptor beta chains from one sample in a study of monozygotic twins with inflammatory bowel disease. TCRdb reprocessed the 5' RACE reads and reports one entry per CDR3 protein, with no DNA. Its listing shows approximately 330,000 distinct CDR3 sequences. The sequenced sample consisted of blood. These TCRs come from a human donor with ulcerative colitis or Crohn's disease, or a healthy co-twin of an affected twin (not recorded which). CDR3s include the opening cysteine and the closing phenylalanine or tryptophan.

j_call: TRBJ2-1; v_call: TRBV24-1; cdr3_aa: CATSDPAASGGSYNEQFF
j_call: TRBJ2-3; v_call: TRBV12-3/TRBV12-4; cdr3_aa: CASSRGLALGRRTDTQYF
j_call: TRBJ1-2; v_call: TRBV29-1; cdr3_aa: CSVDTGWGAGYTF
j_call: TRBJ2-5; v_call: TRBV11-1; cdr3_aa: CASSLTTSRTGGKETQYF
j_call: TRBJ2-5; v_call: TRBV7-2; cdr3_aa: CASSLGRGVQETQYF
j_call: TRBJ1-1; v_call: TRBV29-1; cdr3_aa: CSVEDLVVPNTEAFF
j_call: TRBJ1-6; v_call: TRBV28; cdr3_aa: CASSKGDRGGNSPLHF
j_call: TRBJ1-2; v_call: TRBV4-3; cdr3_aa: CASSQDLQGYRGYTF
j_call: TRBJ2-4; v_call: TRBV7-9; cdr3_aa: CASSPVTDDRYF
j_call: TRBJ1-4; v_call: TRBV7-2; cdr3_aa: CASSYTGGSTNEKLFF
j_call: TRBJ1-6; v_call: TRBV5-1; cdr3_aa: CASSLRGTGDSPLHF
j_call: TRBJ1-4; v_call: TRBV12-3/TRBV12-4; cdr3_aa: CASSWDRANEKLFF
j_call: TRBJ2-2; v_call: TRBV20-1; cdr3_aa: CSAADVGRALPGELFF
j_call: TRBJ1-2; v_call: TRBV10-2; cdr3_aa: CASSPAGQGSGGYTF
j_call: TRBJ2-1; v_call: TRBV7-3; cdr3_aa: CASSLGREWSEQFF
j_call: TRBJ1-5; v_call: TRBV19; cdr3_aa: CASSILLAGNQPQHF
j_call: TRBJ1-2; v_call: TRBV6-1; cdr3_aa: CASANPGQGFDGYTF
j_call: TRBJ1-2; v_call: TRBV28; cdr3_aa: CASSSGQELRGYTF
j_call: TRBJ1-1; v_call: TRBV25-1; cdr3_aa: CASSDSLEAFF
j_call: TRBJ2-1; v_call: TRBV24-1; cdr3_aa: CATSDWTLVNEQFF
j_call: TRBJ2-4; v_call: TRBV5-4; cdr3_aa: CASSTGLAKNIQYF
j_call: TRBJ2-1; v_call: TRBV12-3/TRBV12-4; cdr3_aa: CASSLDVYNEQFF
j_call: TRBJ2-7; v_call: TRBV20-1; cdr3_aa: CSARVVGLPRTYEQYF
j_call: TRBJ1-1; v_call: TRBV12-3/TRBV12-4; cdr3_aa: CASSLMGRWTEAFF
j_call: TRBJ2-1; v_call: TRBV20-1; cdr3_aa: CSARASGALNEQFF
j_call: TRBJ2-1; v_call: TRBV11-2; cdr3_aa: CASSLSVRRLRSYNEQFF
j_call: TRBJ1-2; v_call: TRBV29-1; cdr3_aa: CSVPRTAQNYGYTF
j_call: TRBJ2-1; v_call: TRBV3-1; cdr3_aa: CASSQDKQGNEQFF
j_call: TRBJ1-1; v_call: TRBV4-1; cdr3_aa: CASSQGRARVVNTEAFF
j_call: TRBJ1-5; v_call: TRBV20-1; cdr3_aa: CSANKEGPSNQPQHF
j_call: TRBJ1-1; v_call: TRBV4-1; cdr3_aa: CASSQEGQGTDTEAFF
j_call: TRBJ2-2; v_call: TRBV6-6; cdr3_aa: CASSWGTGAGELFF
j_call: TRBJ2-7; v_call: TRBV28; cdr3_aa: CASSDAGTISEQYF
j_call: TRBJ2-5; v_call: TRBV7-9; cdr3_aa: CASSLGGVGWTETQYF
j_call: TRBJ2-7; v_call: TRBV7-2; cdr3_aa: CASSLKVGTFYEQYF
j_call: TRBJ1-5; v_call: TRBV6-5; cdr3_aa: CASSLDREGQPQHF
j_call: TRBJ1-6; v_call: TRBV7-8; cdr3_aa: CASSGQRNSPLHF
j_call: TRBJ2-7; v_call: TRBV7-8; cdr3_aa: CASSSPSGAGLYYEQYF
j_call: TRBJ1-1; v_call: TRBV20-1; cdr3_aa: CSARVLRKALKMNTEAFF
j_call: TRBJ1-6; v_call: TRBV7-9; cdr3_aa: CASSPPMSGNSPLHF
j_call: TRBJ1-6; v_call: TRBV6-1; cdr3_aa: CASSSGTGNSPLHF
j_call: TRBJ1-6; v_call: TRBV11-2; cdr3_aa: CASSLVGDYRSPLHF
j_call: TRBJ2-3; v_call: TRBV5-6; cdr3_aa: CASSLGRTDTQYF
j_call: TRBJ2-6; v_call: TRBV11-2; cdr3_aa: CASSHGRDRTSGANVLTF
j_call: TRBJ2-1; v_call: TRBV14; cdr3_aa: CASSHRTEPEGGIYNEQFF
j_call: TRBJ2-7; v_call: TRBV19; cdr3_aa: CARGVPGQGFYEQYF
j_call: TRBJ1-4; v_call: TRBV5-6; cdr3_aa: CASSLRTAPEKLFF
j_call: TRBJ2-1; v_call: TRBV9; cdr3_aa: CASSVEFGRRSEQFF
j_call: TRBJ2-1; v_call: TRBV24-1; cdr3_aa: CATSDFPGRDEQFF
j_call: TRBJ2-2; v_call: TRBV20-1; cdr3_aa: CSAPRDGGTGELFF
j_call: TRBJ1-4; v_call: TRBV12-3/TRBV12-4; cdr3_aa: CASSFGTGGRGTNEKLFF
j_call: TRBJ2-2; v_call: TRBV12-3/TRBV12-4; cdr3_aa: CASSLGGTYTGELFF
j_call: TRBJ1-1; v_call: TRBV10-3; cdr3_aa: CAISEMSNTEAFF
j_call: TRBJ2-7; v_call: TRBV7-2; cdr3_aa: CASSTEGWTSYEQYF
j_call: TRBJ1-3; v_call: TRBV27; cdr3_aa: CASSPSGEGLGNTIYF
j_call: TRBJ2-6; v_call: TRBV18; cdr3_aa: CASSPPDRAGANVLTF
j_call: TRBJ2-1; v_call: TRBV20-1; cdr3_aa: CSARSFNEQFF
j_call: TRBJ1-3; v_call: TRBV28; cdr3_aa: CASSLLAVGNTIYF
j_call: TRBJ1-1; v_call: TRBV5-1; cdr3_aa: CASSLGGGLEAFF
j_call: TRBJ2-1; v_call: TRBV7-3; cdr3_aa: CASSLTRLAGYNEQFF